This T cell receptor (beta chain) was recovered during a study of cytomegalovirus exposure and HLA in healthy donors. To note about this clone: Its antigen is unidentified.

The V and J ends lost 0 bases and 5 bases respectively, with 23 bases between them. Germline-derived CDR1 and CDR2 are SGHRS and YFSETQ. The CDR3 runs 19 residues. Use of 60 Vbeta and 13 Jbeta primers characterized the PCR. This table comes from immunoSEQ multiplex PCR, and its TCRdb copy is limited to in-frame clones, with some not included. The sample consists of roughly 140,000 clones, around 82% of them appearing once. Findings and caveats of the study: Data from an earlier analysis indicated that most TCR beta V segments were productive either about 87% or about 30% of the time. With further analysis later on, most CMV-associated TCR beta chains appeared HLA-restricted.

The chain uses TRBV5-1 and TRBJ2-2; TRBD2 might be the D (6 bases). This TCR was recovered from a female donor in good health and CMV-seronegative. The sequenced sample consisted of PBMCs. The CDR3 DNA follows: TGCGCCAGCAGCTTGGGGGGCCTAGCGACTAACCTGGGGACCGGGGAGCTGTTTTTT. Translation: CASSLGGLATNLGTGELFF.